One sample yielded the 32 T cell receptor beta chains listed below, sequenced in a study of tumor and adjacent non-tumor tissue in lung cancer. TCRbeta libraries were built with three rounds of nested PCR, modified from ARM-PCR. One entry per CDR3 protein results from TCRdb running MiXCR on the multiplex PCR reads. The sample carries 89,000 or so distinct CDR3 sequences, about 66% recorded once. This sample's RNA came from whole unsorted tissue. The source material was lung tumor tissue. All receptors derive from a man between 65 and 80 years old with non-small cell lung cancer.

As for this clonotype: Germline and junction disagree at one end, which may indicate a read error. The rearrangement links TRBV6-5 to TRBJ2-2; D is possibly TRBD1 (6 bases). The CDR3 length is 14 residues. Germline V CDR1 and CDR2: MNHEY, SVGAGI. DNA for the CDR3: TGTGCTAGCAGTTACTCCAGGGACACCGGGGAGCTGTCTTTT. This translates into CASSYSRDTGELSF.

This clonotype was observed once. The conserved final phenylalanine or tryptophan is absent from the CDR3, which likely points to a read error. The CDR3 loop is CASSYRGLVGVELFY. The CDR3, as DNA: TGTGCCAGCAGTTATCGTGGACTAGTCGGCGTGGAGCTGTTTTAT. The V call is TRBV6-5, the J call TRBJ2-2; 7 nucleotides match TRBD2. CDR1 is MNHEY, CDR2 SVGAGI, per germline. CDR3 length equals 15 residues. V lost 3 bases, J lost 10 bases, and 11 bases stayed unmatched.

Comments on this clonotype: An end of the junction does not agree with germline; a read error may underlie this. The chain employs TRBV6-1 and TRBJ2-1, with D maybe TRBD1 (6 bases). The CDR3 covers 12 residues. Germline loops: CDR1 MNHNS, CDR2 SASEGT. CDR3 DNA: TGTGCCAACAGCGTACAGGGTGACGAGCAGTTTTTC. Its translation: CANSVQGDEQFF.

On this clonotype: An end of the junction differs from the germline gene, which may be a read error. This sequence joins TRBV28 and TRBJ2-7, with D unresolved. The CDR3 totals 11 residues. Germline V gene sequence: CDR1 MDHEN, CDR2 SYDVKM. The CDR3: CVSSGPFEQYF. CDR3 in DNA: TGTGTCAGCTCTGGGCCTTTCGAGCAGTACTTC.

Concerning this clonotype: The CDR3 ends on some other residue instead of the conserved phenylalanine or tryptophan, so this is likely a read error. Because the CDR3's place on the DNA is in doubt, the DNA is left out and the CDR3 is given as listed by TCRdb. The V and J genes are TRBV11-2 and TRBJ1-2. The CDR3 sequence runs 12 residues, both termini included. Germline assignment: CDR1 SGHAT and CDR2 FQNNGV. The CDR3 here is CAGTAGGYGHTL.

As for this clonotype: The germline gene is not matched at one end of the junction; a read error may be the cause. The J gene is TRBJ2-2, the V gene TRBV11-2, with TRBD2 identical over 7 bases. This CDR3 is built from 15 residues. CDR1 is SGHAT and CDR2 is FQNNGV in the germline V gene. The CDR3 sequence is CASNLGGRFTGELFF. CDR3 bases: TGTGCCAGCAACTTAGGCGGGAGATTCACCGGGGAGTTGTTTTTT.

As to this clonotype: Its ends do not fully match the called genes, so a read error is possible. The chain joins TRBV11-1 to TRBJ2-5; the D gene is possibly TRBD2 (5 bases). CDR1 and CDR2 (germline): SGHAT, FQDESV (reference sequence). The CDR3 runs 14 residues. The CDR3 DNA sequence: TGTGTCAGTACCCGGGGTGATCCACAAGAGATCCAGTACTTC. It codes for CVSTRGDPQEIQYF.

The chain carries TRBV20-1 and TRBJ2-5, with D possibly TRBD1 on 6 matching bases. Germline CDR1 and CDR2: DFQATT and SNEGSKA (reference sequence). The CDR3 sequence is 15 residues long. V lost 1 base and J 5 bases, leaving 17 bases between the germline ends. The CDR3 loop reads CSARGGPQGRETQYF. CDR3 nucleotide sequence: TGCAGTGCTAGAGGGGGACCACAGGGCAGGGAGACCCAGTACTTC.

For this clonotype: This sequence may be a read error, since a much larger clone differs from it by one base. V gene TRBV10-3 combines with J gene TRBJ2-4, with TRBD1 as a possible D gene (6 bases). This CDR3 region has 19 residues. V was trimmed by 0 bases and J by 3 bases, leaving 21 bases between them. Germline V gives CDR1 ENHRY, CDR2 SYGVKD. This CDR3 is CAISESVVGARLDKNIQYF. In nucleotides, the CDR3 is TGTGCCATCAGTGAGTCTGTAGTGGGGGCCAGGTTGGACAAAAACATTCAGTACTTC.

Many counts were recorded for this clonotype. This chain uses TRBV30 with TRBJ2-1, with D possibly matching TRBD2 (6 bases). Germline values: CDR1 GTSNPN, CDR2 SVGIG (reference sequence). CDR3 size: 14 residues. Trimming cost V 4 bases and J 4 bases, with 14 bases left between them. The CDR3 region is CAWTRAGIYNEQFF. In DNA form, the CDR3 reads TGTGCCTGGACGAGGGCGGGGATATACAATGAGCAGTTCTTC.

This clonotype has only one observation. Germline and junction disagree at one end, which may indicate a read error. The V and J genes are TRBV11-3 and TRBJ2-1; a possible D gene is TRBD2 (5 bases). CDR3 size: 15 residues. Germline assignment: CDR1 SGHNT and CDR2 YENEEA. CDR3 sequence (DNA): TGTGCCAGCAGCTTAGATCGGGGAACCGACAAAGAGCAGTTCTTC. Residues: CASSLDRGTDKEQFF.

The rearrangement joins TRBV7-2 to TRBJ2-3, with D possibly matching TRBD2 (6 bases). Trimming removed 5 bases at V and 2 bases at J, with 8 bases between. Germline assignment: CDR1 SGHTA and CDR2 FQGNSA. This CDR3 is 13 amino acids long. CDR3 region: CASSREYTDTQYF. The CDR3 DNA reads TGTGCCAGCAGCCGGGAGTACACAGATACGCAGTATTTT.

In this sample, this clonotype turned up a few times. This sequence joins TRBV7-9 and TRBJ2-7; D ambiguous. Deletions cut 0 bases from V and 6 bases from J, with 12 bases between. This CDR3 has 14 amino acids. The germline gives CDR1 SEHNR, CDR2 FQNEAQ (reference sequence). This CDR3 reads CASSLAPGRGEQYF. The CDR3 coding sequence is TGTGCCAGCAGCTTAGCTCCCGGTAGAGGCGAGCAGTACTTC.

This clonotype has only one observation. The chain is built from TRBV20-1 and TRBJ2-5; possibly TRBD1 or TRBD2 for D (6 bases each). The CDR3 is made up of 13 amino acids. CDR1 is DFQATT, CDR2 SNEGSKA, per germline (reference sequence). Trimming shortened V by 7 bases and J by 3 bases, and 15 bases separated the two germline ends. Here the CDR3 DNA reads TGCAGTGTTAGTACGGGGGCAGAAGAGACCCAGTACTTC. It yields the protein CSVSTGAEETQYF.

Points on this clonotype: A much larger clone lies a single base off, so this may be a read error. The CDR3 DNA follows: TGCGCCAGCAGCCGAGTTCCGGGACAACAAGAGACCCAGTACTTC. Translated, it gives CASSRVPGQQETQYF. This chain links TRBV4-1 with TRBJ2-5, with D tentatively TRBD1 (6 bases). This CDR3 is 15 amino acids long. The V end lost 4 bases, the J end lost 2 bases, and 14 bases lay between the germline ends. From germline, CDR1 is MGHRA and CDR2 YSYEKL.

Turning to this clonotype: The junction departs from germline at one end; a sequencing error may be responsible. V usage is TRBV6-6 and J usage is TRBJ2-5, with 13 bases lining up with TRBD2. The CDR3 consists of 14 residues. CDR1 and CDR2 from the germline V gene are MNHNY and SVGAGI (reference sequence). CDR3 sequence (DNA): TGTGTCAGCACCCGGACTAGCGGGAGAGAGACCCAGTACTTC. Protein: CVSTRTSGRETQYF.

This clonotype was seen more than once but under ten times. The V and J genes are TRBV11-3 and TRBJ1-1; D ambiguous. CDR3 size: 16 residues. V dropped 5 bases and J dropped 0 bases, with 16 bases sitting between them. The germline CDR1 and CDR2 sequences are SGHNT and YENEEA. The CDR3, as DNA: TGTGCCAGCAGCCGTAGCGTGGCAAATATGAACACTGAAGCTTTCTTT. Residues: CASSRSVANMNTEAFF.

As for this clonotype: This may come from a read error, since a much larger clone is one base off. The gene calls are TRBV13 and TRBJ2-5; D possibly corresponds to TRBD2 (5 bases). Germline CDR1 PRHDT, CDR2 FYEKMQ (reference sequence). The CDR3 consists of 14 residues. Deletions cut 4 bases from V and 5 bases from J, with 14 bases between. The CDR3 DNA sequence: TGTGCCAGCAGCTCCGCACGGTGGGAGGAGACCCAGTACTTC. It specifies CASSSARWEETQYF.

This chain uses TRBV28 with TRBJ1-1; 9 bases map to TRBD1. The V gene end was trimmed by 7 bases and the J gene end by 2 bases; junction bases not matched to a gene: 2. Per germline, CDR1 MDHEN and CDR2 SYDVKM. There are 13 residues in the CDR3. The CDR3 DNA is TGTGCCAGCAACAGGGGGCTTAACACTGAAGCTTTCTTT. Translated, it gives CASNRGLNTEAFF.

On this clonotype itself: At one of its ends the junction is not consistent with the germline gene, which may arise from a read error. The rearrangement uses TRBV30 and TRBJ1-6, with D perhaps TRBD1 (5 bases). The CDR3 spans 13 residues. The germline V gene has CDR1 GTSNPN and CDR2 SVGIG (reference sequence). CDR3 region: CAWGAWRNSPIHF. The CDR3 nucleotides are TGTGCCTGGGGGGCTTGGAGGAATTCACCCATCCACTTT. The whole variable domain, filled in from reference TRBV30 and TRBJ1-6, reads SQTIHQWPATLVQPVGSPLSLECTVEGTSNPNLYWYRQAAGRGLQLLFYSVGIGQISSEVPQNLSASRPQDRQFILSSKKLLLSDSGFYLCAWGAWRNSPIHFGNGTRLTVT.

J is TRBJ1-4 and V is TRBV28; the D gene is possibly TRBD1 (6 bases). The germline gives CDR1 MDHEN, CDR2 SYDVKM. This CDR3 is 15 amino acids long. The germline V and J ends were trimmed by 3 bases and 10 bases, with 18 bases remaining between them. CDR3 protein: CASSFFRGRGGKLFF. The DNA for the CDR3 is TGTGCCAGCAGTTTCTTCAGGGGCAGAGGGGGAAAACTGTTTTTT.

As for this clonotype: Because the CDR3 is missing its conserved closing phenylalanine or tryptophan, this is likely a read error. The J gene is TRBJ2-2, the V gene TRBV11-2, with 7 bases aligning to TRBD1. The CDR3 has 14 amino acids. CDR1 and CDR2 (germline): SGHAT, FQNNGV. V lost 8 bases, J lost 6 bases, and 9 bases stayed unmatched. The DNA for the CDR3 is TGTGCCAGCTATACAGGGGTTAGATCCGGGGAGCTGTTTTCT. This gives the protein CASYTGVRSGELFS.

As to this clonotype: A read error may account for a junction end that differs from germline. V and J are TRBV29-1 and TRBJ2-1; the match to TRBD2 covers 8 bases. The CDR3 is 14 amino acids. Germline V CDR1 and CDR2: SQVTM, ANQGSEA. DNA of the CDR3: TGCAGCGTTGACCAGCGGGGGTCCTACAATGAGCACTTCTTC. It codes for CSVDQRGSYNEHFF.

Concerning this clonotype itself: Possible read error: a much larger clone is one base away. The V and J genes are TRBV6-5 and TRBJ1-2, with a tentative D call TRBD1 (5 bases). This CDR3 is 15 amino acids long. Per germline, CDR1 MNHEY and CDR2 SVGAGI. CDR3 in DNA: TGTGCCAGCACTTACTCGAGTGGGTCAGGGTTTGGCTACACCTTC. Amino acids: CASTYSSGSGFGYTF.

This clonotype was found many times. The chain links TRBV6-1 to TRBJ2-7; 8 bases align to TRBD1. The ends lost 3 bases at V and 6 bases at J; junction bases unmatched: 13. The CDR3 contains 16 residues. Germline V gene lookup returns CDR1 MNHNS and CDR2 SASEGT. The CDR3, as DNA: TGTGCCAGCAGTGAGGGTTTGGGGCAGGGGGCAAGCGAGCAGTACTTC. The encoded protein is CASSEGLGQGASEQYF.

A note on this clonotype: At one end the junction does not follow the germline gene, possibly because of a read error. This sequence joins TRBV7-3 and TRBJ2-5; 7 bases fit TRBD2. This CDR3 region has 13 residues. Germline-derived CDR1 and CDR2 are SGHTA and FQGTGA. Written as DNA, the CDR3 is TGTGCCAGCAGCTTAAGGGAGGGAGAGGCCCAGTACTTC. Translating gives CASSLREGEAQYF.

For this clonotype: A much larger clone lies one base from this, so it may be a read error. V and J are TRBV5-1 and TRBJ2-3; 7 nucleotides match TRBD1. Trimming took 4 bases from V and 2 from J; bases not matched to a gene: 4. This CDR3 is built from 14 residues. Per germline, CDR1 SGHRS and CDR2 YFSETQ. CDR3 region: CASSEGQTTDTQYF. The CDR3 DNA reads TGCGCCAGCAGCGAGGGACAGACCACAGATACGCAGTATTTT.

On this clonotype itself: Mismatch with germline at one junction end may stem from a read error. The CDR3 loop reads CASSSGVYGYAF. The DNA for the CDR3 is TGTGCCAGCAGCTCGGGGGTCTATGGCTACGCATTC. The rearrangement uses TRBV7-8 and TRBJ1-2; maybe TRBD1 (5 bases). The CDR3 runs to 12 residues. Germline CDR1 is SGHVS and CDR2 is FQNEAQ.

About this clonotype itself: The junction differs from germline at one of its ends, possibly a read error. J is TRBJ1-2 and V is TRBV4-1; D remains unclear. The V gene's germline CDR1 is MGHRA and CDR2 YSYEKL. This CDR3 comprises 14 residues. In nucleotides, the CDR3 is TGCGCCAGCAGCCAACATCGGCCTGGTGGAGGCTACATCTTC. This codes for CASSQHRPGGGYIF.

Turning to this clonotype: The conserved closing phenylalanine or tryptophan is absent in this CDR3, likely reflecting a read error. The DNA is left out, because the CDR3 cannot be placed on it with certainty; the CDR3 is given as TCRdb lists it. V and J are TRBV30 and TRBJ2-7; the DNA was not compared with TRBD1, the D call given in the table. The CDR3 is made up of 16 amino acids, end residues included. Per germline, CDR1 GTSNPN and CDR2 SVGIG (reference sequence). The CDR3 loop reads CAWSPKTGLGAYEQYI.

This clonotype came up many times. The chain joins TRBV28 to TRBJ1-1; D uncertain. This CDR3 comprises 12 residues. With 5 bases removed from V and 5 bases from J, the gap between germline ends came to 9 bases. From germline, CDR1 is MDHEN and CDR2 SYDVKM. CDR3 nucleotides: TGTGCCAGCAGTGCGAAGGGTACTGAAGCTTTCTTT. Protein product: CASSAKGTEAFF.

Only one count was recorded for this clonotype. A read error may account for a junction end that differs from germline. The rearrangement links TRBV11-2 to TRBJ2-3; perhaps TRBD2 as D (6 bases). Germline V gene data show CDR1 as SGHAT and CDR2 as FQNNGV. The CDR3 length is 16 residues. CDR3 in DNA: TGTGACAGCAGCCCTTTAGACGGGGGAAACACAGATACGCAGTATTTT. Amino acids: CDSSPLDGGNTDTQYF.